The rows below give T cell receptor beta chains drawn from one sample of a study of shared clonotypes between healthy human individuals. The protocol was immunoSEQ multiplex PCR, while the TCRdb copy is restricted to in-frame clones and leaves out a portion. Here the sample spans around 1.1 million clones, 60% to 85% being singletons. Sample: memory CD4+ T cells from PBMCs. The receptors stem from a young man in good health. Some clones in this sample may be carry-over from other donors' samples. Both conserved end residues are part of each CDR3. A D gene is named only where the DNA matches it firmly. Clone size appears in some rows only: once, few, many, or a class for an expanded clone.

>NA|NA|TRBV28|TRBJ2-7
TGTGCCAGCAGCCGAGGATTAAACTACGAGCAGTACTTC
CASSRGLNYEQYF
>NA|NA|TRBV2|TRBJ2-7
TGTGCCAGCAGGAGCTCAGTCGGCGAGCAGTACTTC
CASRSSVGEQYF
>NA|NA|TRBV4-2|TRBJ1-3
TGTGCCAGCAGCCAAGATCTAGGGACAACTGGAAACACCATATATTTT
CASSQDLGTTGNTIYF
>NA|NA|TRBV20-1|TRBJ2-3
TGCAGTGCCAACCTCTTAGGACCGCAGTATTTT
CSANLLGPQYF
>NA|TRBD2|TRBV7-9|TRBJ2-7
TGTGCCAGCAGCTTAGGCGGGACTAGCGTTGATCCCTACGAGCAGTACTTC
CASSLGGTSVDPYEQYF
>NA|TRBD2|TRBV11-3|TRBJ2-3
TGTGCCAGCAGCTTATCAAGCGGGAGGGGCTCAGATACGCAGTATTTT
CASSLSSGRGSDTQYF
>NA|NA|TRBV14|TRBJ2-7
TGTGCCAGCAGCCAAGACCTTGGTACTGAGCAGTACTTC
CASSQDLGTEQYF
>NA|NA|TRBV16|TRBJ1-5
TGTGCCAGCAGCCCCCTCGGTAGCAATCAGCCCCAGCATTTT
CASSPLGSNQPQHF
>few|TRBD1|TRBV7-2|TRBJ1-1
TGTGCCAGCAGCTCAGAGTACCGGGACAGGGTGAACACTGAAGCTTTCTTT
CASSSEYRDRVNTEAFF
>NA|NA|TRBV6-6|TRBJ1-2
TGTGCCAGCAGTTACTCCTCGGGGAATGGCTACACCTTC
CASSYSSGNGYTF
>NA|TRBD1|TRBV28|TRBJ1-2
TGTGCCAGCAGTTATACCCCCCGGGCAGGGGGTAACTATGGCTACACCTTC
CASSYTPRAGGNYGYTF
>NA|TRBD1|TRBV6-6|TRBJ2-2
TGTGCCAGCAGCCTCCGACAGGGCGACACCGGGGAGCTGTTTTTT
CASSLRQGDTGELFF
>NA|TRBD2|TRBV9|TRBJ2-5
TGTGCCAGCAGCCAGACTAGCGGGGGAATACAAGAGACCCAGTACTTC
CASSQTSGGIQETQYF
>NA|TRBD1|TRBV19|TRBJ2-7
TGTGCCAGTAGTTCCCCCGGGACAGGGGCCGGCTACGAGCAGTACTTC
CASSSPGTGAGYEQYF
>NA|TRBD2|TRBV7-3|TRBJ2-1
TGTGCCAGCAGCTCGGGAGCGGGAAGTCGGGAGCAGTTCTTC
CASSSGAGSREQFF
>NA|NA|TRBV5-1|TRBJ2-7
TGCGCCAGCAGCGTATCCGGGACCGCAAGAGTTGGGCAGTACTTC
CASSVSGTARVGQYF
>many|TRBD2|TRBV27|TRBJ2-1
TGTGCCAGCAGTTTAGCGGGAGGTGACAATGAGCAGTTCTTC
CASSLAGGDNEQFF
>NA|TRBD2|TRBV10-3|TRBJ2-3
TGTGCCATCAGTGATGGCCTTAGCGGGAGCGGAGATACGCAGTATTTT
CAISDGLSGSGDTQYF
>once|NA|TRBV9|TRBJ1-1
TGTGCCAGCAGCGTAGACATCATGAACACTGAAGCTTTCTTT
CASSVDIMNTEAFF
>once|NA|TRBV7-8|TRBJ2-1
TGTGCCAGCACCCTAGCCGGGTTCTCCTACAATGAGCAGTTCTTC
CASTLAGFSYNEQFF
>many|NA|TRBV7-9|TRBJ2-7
TGTGCCAGCAGCGAAAAGCGAGGCATCCTGTACGAGCAGTACTTC
CASSEKRGILYEQYF
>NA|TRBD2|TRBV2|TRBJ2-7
TGTGCCAGTGCTAGCGGAGGCGACTACGAGCAGTACTTC
CASASGGDYEQYF
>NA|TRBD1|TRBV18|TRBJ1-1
TGTGCCAGCTCACCGCTCGGGACAGGGGCCTCGAACACTGAAGCTTTCTTT
CASSPLGTGASNTEAFF
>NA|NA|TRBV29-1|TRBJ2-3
TGCAGCGTTGAGGGAGCGGCAGGCGGGACAGATACGCAGTATTTT
CSVEGAAGGTDTQYF
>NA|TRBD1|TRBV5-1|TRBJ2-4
TGCGCCAGCAGCCCGAATCGTTGGTACTCAGGGGGAAACATTCAGTACTTC
CASSPNRWYSGGNIQYF
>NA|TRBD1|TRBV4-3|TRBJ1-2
TGCGCCAGCAGCCCCCTCCAAGGACAGGGATCATCTGGCTACACCTTC
CASSPLQGQGSSGYTF
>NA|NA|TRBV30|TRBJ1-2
TGTGCCTGGAGTAGTACCCCCCAAGAACTCTATGGCTACACCTTC
CAWSSTPQELYGYTF
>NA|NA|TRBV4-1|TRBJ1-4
TGCGCCAGCAGCCACCCAGGGGCAACTAATGAAAAACTGTTTTTT
CASSHPGATNEKLFF
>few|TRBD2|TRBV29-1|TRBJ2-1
TGCAGCGTAGCGGGACTAGCGGGAGGACATGAGCAGTTCTTC
CSVAGLAGGHEQFF
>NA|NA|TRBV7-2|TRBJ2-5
TGTGCCAGCAGCTTATACGAGGAGACCCAGTACTTC
CASSLYEETQYF
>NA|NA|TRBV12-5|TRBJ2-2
TGTGCTAGTGGTTTGGGAAGTCAGGGGAACACCGGGGAGCTGTTTTTT
CASGLGSQGNTGELFF
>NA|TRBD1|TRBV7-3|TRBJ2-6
TGTGCCAGCAGCTTAACATCAGGGGGCCCACTGTCTGGGGCCAACGTCCTGACTTTC
CASSLTSGGPLSGANVLTF
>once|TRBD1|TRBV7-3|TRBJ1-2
TGTGCCAGCAGCTTAGAGGGACAGGGGTTCTATGGCTACACCTTC
CASSLEGQGFYGYTF
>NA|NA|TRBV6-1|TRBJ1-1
TGTGCCAGCAGTGATCGAGGGGATACTGAAGCTTTCTTT
CASSDRGDTEAFF
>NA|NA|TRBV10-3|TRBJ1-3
TGTGCCACGGCAGGGGCCGGACACACCATATATTTT
CATAGAGHTIYF
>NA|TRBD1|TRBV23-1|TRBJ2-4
TGCGCCAGCAGTCAATCGTGGGACAGGGAAACCAAAAACATTCAGTACTTC
CASSQSWDRETKNIQYF
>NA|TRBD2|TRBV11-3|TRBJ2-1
TGTGCCAGCAGCTCGACTAGCGGGAGGTTTAATGAGCAGTTCTTC
CASSSTSGRFNEQFF
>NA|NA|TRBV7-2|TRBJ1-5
TGTGCCAGCAGCTACAGTAGCAATCAGCCCCAGCATTTT
CASSYSSNQPQHF
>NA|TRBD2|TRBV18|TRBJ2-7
TGTGCCAGCTCACCAGGGACTAGCGGGATGTACGAGCAGTACTTC
CASSPGTSGMYEQYF
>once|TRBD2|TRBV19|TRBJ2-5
TGTGCCAGTAGCTTCGCGGGAGTGGGGACCCAGTACTTC
CASSFAGVGTQYF
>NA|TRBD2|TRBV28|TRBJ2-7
TGTGCCAGCACCGAGGAGGGCGGGAGGCGAGGGGGGCAGTACTTC
CASTEEGGRRGGQYF
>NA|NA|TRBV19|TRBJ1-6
TGTGCCAGTACCATGGCGGGACACGACCAGAGCTCCTATAATTCACCCCTCCACTTT
CASTMAGHDQSSYNSPLHF
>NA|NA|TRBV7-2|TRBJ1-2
TGTGCCAGCAGCTACATGGGGGGGAAAGCTAACTATGGCTACACCTTC
CASSYMGGKANYGYTF
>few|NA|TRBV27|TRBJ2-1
TGTGCCAGCGGACTCGGGCGAGCGTACTACTCCTACAATGAGCAGTTCTTC
CASGLGRAYYSYNEQFF
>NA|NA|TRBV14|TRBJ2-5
TGTGCCAGCAGCCAGATACAGGGTTACCAAGAGACCCAGTACTTC
CASSQIQGYQETQYF
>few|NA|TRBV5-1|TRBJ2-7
TGCGCCAGCAGCTTGGGCCAGGCTACCTACGAGCAGTACTTC
CASSLGQATYEQYF
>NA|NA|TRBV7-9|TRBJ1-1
TGTGCCAGCAGCCCTGTAAATGGAAAGCGCGGCCGGGGCACGACTGAAGCTTTCTTT
CASSPVNGKRGRGTTEAFF
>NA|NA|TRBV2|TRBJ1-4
TGTGCCAGCAGTGAAAGTGACGAGTGGGTTAATGAAAAACTGTTTTTT
CASSESDEWVNEKLFF
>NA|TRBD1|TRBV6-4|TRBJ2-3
TGTGCCAGCAGGACGGGGACAGGGCCAACAGATACGCAGTATTTT
CASRTGTGPTDTQYF
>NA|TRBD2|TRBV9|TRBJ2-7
TGTGCCAGCAGCCCAAGAGGGACTAGCGTCTACAAGCAGTACTTC
CASSPRGTSVYKQYF
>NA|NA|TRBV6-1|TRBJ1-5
TGTGCCAGCAGTGGGAAGGGTATACCCTCCGGTAGCAATCAGCCCCAGCATTTT
CASSGKGIPSGSNQPQHF
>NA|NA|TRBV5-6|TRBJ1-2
TGTGCCAGCAGCTTGGGGCACAACTATGGCTACACCTTC
CASSLGHNYGYTF
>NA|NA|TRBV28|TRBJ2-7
TGTGCCAGCAGTTTAGTGGGAGCGGAGCAGTACTTC
CASSLVGAEQYF
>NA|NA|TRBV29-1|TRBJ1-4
TGCAGCGTTGATGGTGGTCTGGGCGCTAATGAAAAACTGTTTTTT
CSVDGGLGANEKLFF
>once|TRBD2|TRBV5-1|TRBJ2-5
TGCGCCAGCAGCCCATGGACTAGCGGTCCGGGGACCCAGTACTTC
CASSPWTSGPGTQYF
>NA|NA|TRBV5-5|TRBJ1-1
TGTGCCAGCAGCTTCGAGGGGATTCGGAACACTGAAGCTTTCTTT
CASSFEGIRNTEAFF